The 8 T cell receptor beta chains in this list originate from one sample, sequenced in a study of T cell responses to AZD1222 COVID-19 vaccine. Method: immunoSEQ multiplex PCR; TCRdb's copy keeps in-frame clones and lacks some. The repertoire holds some 97,000 clones, with about 86% as singletons. The input for sequencing was peripheral blood, taken on day 0 of AZD1222 vaccination. These receptors originate from an adult in good health.

The genes are TRBV5-1 and TRBJ1-2; D gene unclear. Trimming shortened V by 5 bases and J by 0 bases, and 11 bases separated the two germline ends. Germline V gives CDR1 SGHRS, CDR2 YFSETQ. The CDR3 contains 14 residues. CDR3 loop: CASREQEANYGYTF. Written as DNA, the CDR3 is TGCGCCAGCAGGGAGCAGGAAGCTAACTATGGCTACACCTTC. Full variable domain (missing parts from reference TRBV5-1 and TRBJ1-2): KAGVTQTPRYLIKTRGQQVTLSCSPISGHRSVSWYQQTPGQGLQFLFEYFSETQRNKGNFPGRFSGRQFSNSRSEMNVSTLELGDSALYLCASREQEANYGYTFGSGTRLTVV.

The chain links TRBV5-5 to TRBJ1-1; D call uncertain. This CDR3 region has 14 residues. CDR1 is SGHKS, CDR2 YYEKEE, per germline (reference sequence). Trimming took off 3 bases at V and 3 bases at J, with 12 bases between the two ends. The CDR3: CASSSWVMDTEAFF. CDR3 DNA: TGTGCCAGCAGCTCCTGGGTTATGGACACTGAAGCTTTCTTT.

A note on this clone: In the same sample, other DNA sequences code for this CDR3. This chain connects TRBV6-5 to TRBJ2-7; 9 bases are shared with TRBD1. This CDR3 region has 14 residues. The germline V gene encodes CDR1 MNHEY and CDR2 SVGAGI. V trimming: 5 bases; J trimming: 4 bases; junction bases outside the gene matches: 6. CDR3 sequence reads: CASSPGTGLYEQYF. CDR3 in DNA: TGTGCCAGCAGTCCCGGGACAGGGCTATACGAGCAGTACTTC.

This clone was picked up one time. The V gene is TRBV12-3 or TRBV12-4, the J gene TRBJ1-2, with D unresolved. V was clipped by 3 bases and J by 0 bases, with 5 bases between them. The CDR3 runs 13 residues. CDR3: CASSFVSNYGYTF. DNA for the CDR3: TGTGCCAGCAGTTTTGTCTCTAACTATGGCTACACCTTC.

This chain uses TRBV29-1 with TRBJ1-2; the D gene is possibly TRBD1 (5 bases). There are 13 residues in the CDR3. Trimming left V 7 bases short and J 4 bases short, with 16 bases between. Germline-derived CDR1 and CDR2 are SQVTM and ANQGSEA. CDR3 sequence: CSALGGVSYGYTF. CDR3 bases: TGCAGCGCCCTAGGAGGGGTTAGCTATGGCTACACCTTC.

The chain carries TRBV5-1 and TRBJ1-6; no reliable D call. V dropped 4 bases and J dropped 9 bases, with 17 bases sitting between them. This CDR3 has 15 amino acids. Germline loops: CDR1 SGHRS, CDR2 YFSETQ. CDR3 coding DNA: TGCGCCAGCAGCGGAGATGAAGGGTTTGGTTCACCCCTCCACTTT. It translates to CASSGDEGFGSPLHF.

The chain couples TRBV2 to TRBJ2-3; 7 nucleotides line up with TRBD2. CDR3 size: 18 residues. From germline, CDR1 is SNHLY and CDR2 FYNNEI. V shed 1 base, J shed 1 base, and the junction held 11 bases outside the gene matches. CDR3 coding DNA: TGTGCCAGCAGTGAAGGTCTCCGGGAAAGCGGGGGCACAGATACGCAGTATTTT. This encodes CASSEGLRESGGTDTQYF. Together with reference TRBV2 and TRBJ2-3, the CDR3 gives the full variable domain: EPEVTQTPSHQVTQMGQEVILRCVPISNHLYFYWYRQILGQKVEFLVSFYNNEISEKSEIFDDQFSVERPDGSNFTLKIRSTKLEDSAMYFCASSEGLRESGGTDTQYFGPGTRLTVL.

The chain uses TRBV5-1 and TRBJ2-7, with D possibly matching TRBD1 (5 bases). This CDR3 spans 13 amino acids. Germline values: CDR1 SGHRS, CDR2 YFSETQ. V was shortened by 2 bases and J by 3 bases, with 9 bases between the two germline ends. CDR3: CASSFTTDYEQYF. The CDR3 DNA follows: TGCGCCAGCAGCTTCACGACAGACTACGAGCAGTACTTC.